The sample holds a few counts of the clone carrying this TCR beta chain. This sample was taken from a study of cytomegalovirus exposure and HLA in healthy donors. Germline V CDR1 and CDR2: MGHRA, YSYEKL. The CDR3 contains 16 residues. Deletions cut 1 base from V and 3 bases from J, with 12 bases between. The PCR had 60 Vbeta and 13 Jbeta primers. Assay used: immunoSEQ multiplex PCR; TCRdb lists only in-frame clones, some missing. The sample holds approximately 140,000 clones; around 81% are singletons and the top ten take over 2.5%. Sequenced material: PBMCs. This chain connects TRBV4-1 to TRBJ2-2; D is possibly TRBD1 (5 bases). The receptor comes from a male donor in good health and CMV-seronegative. The CDR3 DNA reads TGCGCCAGCAGCCAAGTTCATGGGGCGTACACCGGGGAGCTGTTTTTT. As protein: CASSQVHGAYTGELFF.